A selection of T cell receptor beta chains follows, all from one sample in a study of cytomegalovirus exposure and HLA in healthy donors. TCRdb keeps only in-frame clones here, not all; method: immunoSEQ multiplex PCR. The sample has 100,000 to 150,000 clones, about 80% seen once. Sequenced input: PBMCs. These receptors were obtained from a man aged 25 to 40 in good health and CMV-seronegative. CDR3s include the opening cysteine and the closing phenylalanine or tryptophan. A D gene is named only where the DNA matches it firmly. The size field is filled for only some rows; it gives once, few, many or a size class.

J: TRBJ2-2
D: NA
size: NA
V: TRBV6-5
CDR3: CASSSAQFGIGELFF
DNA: TGTGCCAGCAGTTCTGCACAGTTCGGGATCGGGGAGCTGTTTTTT

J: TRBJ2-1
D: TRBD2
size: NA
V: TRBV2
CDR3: CASSEGSGLVWDEQFF
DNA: TGTGCCAGCAGTGAAGGGTCAGGACTAGTTTGGGATGAGCAGTTCTTC

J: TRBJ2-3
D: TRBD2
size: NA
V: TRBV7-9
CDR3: CASSQNGLAGGYGDTQYF
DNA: TGTGCCAGCAGCCAGAACGGACTAGCGGGGGGGTATGGAGATACGCAGTATTTT

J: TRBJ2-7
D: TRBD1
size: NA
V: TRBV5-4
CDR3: CASSLQGAYEQYF
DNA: TGTGCCAGCAGCTTGCAGGGGGCCTACGAGCAGTACTTC

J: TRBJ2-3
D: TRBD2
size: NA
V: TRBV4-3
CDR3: CASSQVLAGAADTQYF
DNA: TGCGCCAGCAGCCAAGTTCTAGCGGGAGCCGCAGATACGCAGTATTTT

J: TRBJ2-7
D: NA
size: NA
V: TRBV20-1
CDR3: CSANHYEQYF
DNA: TGCAGTGCTAATCACTACGAGCAGTACTTC

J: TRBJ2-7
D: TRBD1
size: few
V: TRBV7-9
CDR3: CASSRDRGRNSYEQYF
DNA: TGTGCCAGCAGCCGGGACAGGGGGAGGAACTCCTACGAGCAGTACTTC

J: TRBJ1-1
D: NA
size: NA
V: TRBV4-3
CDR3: CASKAGIGTEAFF
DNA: TGCGCCAGCAAAGCAGGTATCGGCACTGAAGCTTTCTTT

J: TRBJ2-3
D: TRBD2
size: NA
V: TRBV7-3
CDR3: CASSLNPSGSPDTQYF
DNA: TGTGCCAGCAGTCTAAATCCTAGCGGGAGTCCCGATACGCAGTATTTT

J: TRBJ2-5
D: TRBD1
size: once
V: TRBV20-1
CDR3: CSAGRGETQYF
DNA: TGCAGTGCTGGCAGGGGGGAGACCCAGTACTTC

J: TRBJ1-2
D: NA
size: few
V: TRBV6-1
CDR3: CASRPTLSGVSGYTF
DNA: TGTGCCAGCAGGCCCACTCTCTCAGGGGTCTCTGGCTACACCTTC

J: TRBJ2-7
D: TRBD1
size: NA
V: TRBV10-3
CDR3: CAISADRVPSYEQYF
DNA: TGTGCCATCAGTGCTGACAGGGTCCCCTCCTACGAGCAGTACTTC

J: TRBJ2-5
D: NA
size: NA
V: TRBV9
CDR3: CASSVGGAGETQYF
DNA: TGTGCCAGCAGCGTAGGCGGGGCGGGGGAGACCCAGTACTTC

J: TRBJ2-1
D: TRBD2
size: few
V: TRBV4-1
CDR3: CASSQLGGRGDNEQFF
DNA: TGCGCCAGCAGCCAATTGGGCGGGAGGGGGGACAATGAGCAGTTCTTC

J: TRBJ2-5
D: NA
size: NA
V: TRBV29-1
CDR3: CSVERAGKTQYF
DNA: TGCAGCGTTGAGAGGGCGGGGAAGACCCAGTACTTC

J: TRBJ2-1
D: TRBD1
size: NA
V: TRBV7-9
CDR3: CASSLSDRADEQFF
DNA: TGTGCCAGCAGCTTGTCGGACAGGGCAGATGAGCAGTTCTTC

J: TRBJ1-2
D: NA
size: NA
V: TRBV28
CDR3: CASRVNEAYGYTF
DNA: TGTGCCAGCAGGGTAAACGAAGCCTATGGCTACACCTTC

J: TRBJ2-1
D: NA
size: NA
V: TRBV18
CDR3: CASSPDRLENEQFF
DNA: TGTGCCAGCTCACCAGACAGGTTGGAAAATGAGCAGTTCTTC

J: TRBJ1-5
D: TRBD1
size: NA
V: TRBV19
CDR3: CASSIDRGQGDQPQHF
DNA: TGTGCCAGTAGTATAGATCGAGGACAGGGGGATCAGCCCCAGCATTTT

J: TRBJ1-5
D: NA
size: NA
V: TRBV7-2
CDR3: CASSLVQGDNQPQHF
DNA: TGTGCCAGCAGCTTAGTTCAGGGTGACAATCAGCCCCAGCATTTT

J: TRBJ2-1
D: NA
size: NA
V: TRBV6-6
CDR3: CASSLGNPNEQFF
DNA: TGTGCCAGCAGTCTCGGGAACCCCAATGAGCAGTTCTTC

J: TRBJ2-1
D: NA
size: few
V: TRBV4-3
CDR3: CASSQVRRGYNEQFF
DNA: TGCGCCAGCAGCCAAGTCCGGAGAGGATACAATGAGCAGTTCTTC

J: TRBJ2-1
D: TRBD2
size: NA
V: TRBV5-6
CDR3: CASSLGLASNEQFF
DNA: TGTGCCAGCAGCTTAGGACTAGCATCTAATGAGCAGTTCTTC

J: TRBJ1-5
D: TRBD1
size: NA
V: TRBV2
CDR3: CASRVTGEPQHF
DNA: TGTGCCAGCAGAGTTACAGGGGAGCCCCAGCATTTT

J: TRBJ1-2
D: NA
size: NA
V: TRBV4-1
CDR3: CASSQDSIEAYGYTF
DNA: TGCGCCAGCAGCCAAGACTCCATAGAGGCCTATGGCTACACCTTC

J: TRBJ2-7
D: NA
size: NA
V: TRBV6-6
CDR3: CASSYSGPFLTYEQYF
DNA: TGTGCCAGCAGTTACTCGGGGCCGTTCCTAACCTACGAGCAGTACTTC

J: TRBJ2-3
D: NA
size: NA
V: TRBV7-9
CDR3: CASSQIPFADTQYF
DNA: TGTGCCAGCAGCCAGATCCCTTTCGCAGATACGCAGTATTTT

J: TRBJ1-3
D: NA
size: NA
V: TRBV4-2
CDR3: CASSQDKGSGNTIYF
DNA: TGTGCCAGCAGCCAAGATAAGGGGTCTGGAAACACCATATATTTT

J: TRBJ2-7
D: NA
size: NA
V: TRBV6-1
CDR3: CASRHYEQYF
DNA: TGTGCCAGCAGACACTACGAGCAGTACTTC